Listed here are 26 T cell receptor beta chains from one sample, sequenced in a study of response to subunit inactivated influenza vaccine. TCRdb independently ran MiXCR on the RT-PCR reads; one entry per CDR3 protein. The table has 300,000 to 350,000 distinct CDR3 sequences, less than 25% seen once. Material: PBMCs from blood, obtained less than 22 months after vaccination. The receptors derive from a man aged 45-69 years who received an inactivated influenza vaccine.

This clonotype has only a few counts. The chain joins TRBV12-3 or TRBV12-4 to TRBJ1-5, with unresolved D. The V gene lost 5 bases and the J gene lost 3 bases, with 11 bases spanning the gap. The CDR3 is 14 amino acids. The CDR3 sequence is CASSPHGPNQPQHF. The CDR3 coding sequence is TGTGCCAGCAGTCCCCACGGTCCCAATCAGCCCCAGCATTTT.

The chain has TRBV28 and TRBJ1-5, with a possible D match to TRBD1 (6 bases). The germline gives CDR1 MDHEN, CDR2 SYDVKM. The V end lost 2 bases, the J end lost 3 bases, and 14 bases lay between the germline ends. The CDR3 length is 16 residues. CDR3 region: CASSLAGVGNNQPQHF. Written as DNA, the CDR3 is TGTGCCAGCAGTTTAGCAGGGGTGGGGAACAATCAGCCCCAGCATTTT. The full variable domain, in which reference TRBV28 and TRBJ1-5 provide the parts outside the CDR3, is DVKVTQSSRYLVKRTGEKVFLECVQDMDHENMFWYRQDPGLGLRLIYFSYDVKMKEKGDIPEGYSVSREKKERFSLILESASTNQTSMYLCASSLAGVGNNQPQHFGDGTRLSIL.

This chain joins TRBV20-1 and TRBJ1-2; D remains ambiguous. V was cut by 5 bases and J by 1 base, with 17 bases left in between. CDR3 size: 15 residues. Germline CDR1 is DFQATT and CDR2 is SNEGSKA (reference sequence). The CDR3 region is CSAHEVAILNYGYTF. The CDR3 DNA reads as TGCAGTGCTCATGAGGTGGCGATCCTTAACTATGGCTACACCTTC.

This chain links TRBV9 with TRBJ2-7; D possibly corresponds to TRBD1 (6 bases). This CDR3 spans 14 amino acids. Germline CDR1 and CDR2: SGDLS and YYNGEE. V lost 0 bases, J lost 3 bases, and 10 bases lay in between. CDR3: CASSVGQGNYEQYF. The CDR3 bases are TGTGCCAGCAGCGTAGGGCAGGGGAACTACGAGCAGTACTTC.

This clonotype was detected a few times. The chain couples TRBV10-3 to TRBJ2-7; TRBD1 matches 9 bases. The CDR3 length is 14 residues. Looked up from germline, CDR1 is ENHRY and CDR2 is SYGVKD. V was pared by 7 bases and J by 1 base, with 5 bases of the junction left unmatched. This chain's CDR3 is CAITPGQGSYEQYF. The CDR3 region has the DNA TGTGCCATCACCCCGGGACAGGGTTCCTACGAGCAGTACTTC.

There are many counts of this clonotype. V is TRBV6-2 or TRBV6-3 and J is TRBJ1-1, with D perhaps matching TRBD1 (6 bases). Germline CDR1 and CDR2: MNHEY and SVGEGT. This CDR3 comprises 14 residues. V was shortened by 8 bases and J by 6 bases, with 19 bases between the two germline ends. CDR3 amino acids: CASWEVGQFAEAFF. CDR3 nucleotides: TGTGCCAGCTGGGAGGTGGGACAATTCGCTGAAGCTTTCTTT.

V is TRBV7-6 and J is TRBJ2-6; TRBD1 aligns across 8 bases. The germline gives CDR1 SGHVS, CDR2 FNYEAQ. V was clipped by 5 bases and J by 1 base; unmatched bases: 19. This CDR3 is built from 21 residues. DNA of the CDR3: TGTGCCAGCAGCCTAATTCCGGGGTCCGGGACAGGTCGGTCTGGGGCCAACGTCCTGACTTTC. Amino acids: CASSLIPGSGTGRSGANVLTF.

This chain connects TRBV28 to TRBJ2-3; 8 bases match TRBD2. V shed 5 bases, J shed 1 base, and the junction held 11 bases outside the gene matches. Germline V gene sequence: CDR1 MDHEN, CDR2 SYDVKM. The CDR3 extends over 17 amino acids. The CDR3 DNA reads TGTGCCAGCAGTCCCCAGACCCTAGCGGGTGGCACAGATACGCAGTATTTT. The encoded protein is CASSPQTLAGGTDTQYF.

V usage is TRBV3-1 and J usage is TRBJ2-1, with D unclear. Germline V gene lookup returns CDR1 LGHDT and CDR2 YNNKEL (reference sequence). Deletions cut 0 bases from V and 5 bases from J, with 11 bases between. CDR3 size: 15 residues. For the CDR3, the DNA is TGTGCCAGCAGCCAAGATTATGGGTTGCACAATGAGCAGTTCTTC. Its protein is CASSQDYGLHNEQFF.

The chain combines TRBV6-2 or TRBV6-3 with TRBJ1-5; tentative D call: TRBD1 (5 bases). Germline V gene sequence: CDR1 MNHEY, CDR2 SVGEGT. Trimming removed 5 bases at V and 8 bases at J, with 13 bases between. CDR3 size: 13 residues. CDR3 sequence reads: CASSPYTGEPQHF. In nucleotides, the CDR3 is TGTGCCAGCAGTCCTTACACGGGGGAGCCCCAGCATTTT.

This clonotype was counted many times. The CDR3 region has the DNA TGTGCCAGCAGCTCCGGACCCTCCTATGGCTACACCTTC. Translation: CASSSGPSYGYTF. The chain combines TRBV7-2 with TRBJ1-2; no clear D. Trimming pared 4 bases from V and 4 bases from J, leaving 10 bases between. The CDR3 has 13 amino acids. Germline V gene lookup returns CDR1 SGHTA and CDR2 FQGNSA.

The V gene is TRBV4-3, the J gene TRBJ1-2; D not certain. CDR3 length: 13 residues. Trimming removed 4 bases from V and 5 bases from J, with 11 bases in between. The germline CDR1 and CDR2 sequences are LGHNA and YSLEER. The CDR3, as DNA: TGCGCCAGCAGCCCAATCGTGGCTTATGGCTACACCTTC. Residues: CASSPIVAYGYTF.

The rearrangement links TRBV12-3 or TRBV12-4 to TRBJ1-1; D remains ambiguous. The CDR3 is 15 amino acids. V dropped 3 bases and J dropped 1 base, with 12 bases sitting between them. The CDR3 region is CASSFNSQRNTEAFF. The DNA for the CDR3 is TGTGCCAGCAGTTTTAATAGCCAGAGGAACACTGAAGCTTTCTTT.

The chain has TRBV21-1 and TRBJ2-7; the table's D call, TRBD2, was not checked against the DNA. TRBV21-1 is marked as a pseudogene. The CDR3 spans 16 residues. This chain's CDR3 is CASSKDNWPDYYEQYF. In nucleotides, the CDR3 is TGTGCCAGCAGCAAAGATAATTGGCCCGATTACTACGAGCAGTACTTC.

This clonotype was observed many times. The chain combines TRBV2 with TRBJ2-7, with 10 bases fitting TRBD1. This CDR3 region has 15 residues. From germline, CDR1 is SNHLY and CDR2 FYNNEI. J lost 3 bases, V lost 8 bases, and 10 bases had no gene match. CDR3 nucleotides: TGTGCCAGCGACCCCGGGACAGGGGCCATCTACGAGCAGTACTTC. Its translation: CASDPGTGAIYEQYF. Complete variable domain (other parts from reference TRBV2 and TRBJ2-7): EPEVTQTPSHQVTQMGQEVILRCVPISNHLYFYWYRQILGQKVEFLVSFYNNEISEKSEIFDDQFSVERPDGSNFTLKIRSTKLEDSAMYFCASDPGTGAIYEQYFGPGTRLTVT.

The CDR3 sequence is CASSVGYNSPLHF. CDR3 DNA: TGTGCCAGCTCAGTGGGGTATAATTCACCCCTCCACTTT. This chain joins TRBV18 and TRBJ1-6, with unresolved D. Germline CDR1 is KGHSH and CDR2 is LQKENI. V shed 5 bases and J shed 4 bases, with 6 bases lying between them. This CDR3 contains 13 residues.

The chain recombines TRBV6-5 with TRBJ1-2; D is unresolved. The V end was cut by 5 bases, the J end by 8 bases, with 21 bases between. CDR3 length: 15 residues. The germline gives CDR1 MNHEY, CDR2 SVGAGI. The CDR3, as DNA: TGTGCCAGCAGTACCCGGGGAGGCTGGCGGTCCGGCTACACCTTC. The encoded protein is CASSTRGGWRSGYTF.

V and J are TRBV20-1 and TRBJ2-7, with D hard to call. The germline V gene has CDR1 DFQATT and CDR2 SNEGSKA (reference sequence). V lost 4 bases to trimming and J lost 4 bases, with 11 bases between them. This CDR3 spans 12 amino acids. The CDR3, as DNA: TGCAGTGCTAAACCGTCTATGTACGAGCAGTACTTC. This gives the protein CSAKPSMYEQYF.

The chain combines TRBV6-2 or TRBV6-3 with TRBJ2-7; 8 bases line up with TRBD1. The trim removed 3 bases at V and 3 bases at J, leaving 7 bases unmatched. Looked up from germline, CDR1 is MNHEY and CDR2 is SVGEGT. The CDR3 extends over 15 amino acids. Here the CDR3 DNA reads TGTGCCAGCAGTTATCGGACAGGGAAGGACTACGAGCAGTACTTC. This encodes CASSYRTGKDYEQYF.

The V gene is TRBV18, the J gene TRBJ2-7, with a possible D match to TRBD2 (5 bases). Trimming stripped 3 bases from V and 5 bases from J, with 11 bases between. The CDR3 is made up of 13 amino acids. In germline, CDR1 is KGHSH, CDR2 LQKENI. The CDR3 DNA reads TGTGCCAGCTCACCCCGGGGTAGCGACGAGCAGTACTTC. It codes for CASSPRGSDEQYF.

The CDR3 DNA reads as TGTGCCAGCTCACCATTGGACAGGGCCTACTACGAGCAGTACTTC. The encoded protein is CASSPLDRAYYEQYF. This chain links TRBV18 with TRBJ2-7, with TRBD1 identical over 8 bases. Germline trimming cut 2 bases from V and 3 bases from J; bases unmatched to any gene: 6. CDR1 is KGHSH and CDR2 is LQKENI in the germline V gene. CDR3 size: 15 residues.

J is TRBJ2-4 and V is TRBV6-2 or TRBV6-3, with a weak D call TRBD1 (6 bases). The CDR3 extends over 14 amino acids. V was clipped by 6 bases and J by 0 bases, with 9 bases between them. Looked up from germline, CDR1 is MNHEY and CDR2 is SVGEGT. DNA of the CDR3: TGTGCCAGCAGACAGGGCATAGCCAAAAACATTCAGTACTTC. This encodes CASRQGIAKNIQYF.

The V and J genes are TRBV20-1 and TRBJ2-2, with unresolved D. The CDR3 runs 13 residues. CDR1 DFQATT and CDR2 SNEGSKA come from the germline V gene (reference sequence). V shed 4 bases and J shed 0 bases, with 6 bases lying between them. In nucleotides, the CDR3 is TGCAGTGCTATCCATTCGAACACCGGGGAGCTGTTTTTT. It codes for CSAIHSNTGELFF.

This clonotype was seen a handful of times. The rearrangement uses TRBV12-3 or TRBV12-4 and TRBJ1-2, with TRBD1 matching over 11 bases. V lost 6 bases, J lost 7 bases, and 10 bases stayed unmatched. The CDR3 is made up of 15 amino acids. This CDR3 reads CASSNTGQGAGGYTF. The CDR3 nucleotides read TGTGCCAGCAGCAATACCGGACAGGGGGCAGGTGGCTACACCTTC.

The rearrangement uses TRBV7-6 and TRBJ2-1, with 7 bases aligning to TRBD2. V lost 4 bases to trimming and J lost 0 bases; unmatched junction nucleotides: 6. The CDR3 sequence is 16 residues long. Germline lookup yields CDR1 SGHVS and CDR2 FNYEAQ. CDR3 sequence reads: CASSSQLALSYNEQFF. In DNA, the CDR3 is TGTGCCAGCAGCTCGCAACTAGCGCTCTCCTACAATGAGCAGTTCTTC.

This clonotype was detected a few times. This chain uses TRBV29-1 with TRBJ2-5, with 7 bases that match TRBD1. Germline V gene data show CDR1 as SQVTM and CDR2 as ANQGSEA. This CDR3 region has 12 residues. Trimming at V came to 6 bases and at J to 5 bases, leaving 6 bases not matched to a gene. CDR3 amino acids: CSVDRPGETQYF. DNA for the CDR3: TGCAGCGTGGACAGGCCGGGGGAGACCCAGTACTTC.